A single sample is the source of the 8 T cell receptor beta chains below, sequenced in a study of cytomegalovirus exposure and HLA in healthy donors. Clones were read by immunoSEQ multiplex PCR, and TCRdb kept only the in-frame ones, dropping some. The profile shows about 130,000 clones, under 90% of them singletons. Sequencing input: PBMCs. These receptors were collected from a woman between 18 and 29 years old in good health and CMV-seronegative.

The J gene is TRBJ2-7, the V gene TRBV6-1, with D perhaps TRBD1 (6 bases). The CDR3 contains 13 residues. Trimming shortened V by 10 bases and J by 0 bases, and 13 bases separated the two germline ends. Per germline, CDR1 MNHNS and CDR2 SASEGT. The CDR3 bases are TGTGCCACCCTAGGACAGACCTCCTACGAGCAGTACTTC. This encodes CATLGQTSYEQYF.

The rearrangement links TRBV5-6 to TRBJ2-1; D is unresolved. Per germline, CDR1 SGHDT and CDR2 YYEEEE. The V end lost 0 bases, the J end lost 0 bases, and 7 bases lay between the germline ends. This CDR3 comprises 15 residues. The CDR3 DNA is TGTGCCAGCAGCTTGGACCTGAGCTCCTACAATGAGCAGTTCTTC. Translated, it gives CASSLDLSSYNEQFF. Together with reference TRBV5-6 and TRBJ2-1, the CDR3 gives the full variable domain: DAGVTQSPTHLIKTRGQQVTLRCSPKSGHDTVSWYQQALGQGPQFIFQYYEEEERQRGNFPDRFSGHQFPNYSSELNVNALLLGDSALYLCASSLDLSSYNEQFFGPGTRLTVL.

V usage is TRBV29-1 and J usage is TRBJ2-1; the match to TRBD1 covers 9 bases. The CDR3 loop spans 14 amino acids. J gave up 6 bases and V 8 bases, and 11 bases lay outside the gene matches. The germline V gene encodes CDR1 SQVTM and CDR2 ANQGSEA. Written as DNA, the CDR3 is TGCAGCACATCCTACGGGACAGGGAGCAATGAGCAGTTCTTC. Protein sequence: CSTSYGTGSNEQFF.

In DNA, the CDR3 is TGTGCCAGCAGCTTTCGACAGGATGAAAAACTGTTTTTT. Protein product: CASSFRQDEKLFF. The chain employs TRBV7-9 and TRBJ1-4; a weak D match, TRBD1 (6 bases). Trimming stripped 3 bases from V and 6 bases from J, with 8 bases between. The CDR3 covers 13 residues. From germline, CDR1 is SEHNR and CDR2 FQNEAQ (reference sequence).

V is TRBV4-1 and J is TRBJ2-2; D call uncertain. Trimming stripped 2 bases from V and 0 bases from J, with 16 bases between. The germline V gene has CDR1 MGHRA and CDR2 YSYEKL. The CDR3 runs 18 residues. CDR3: CASSQLSLIPPNTGELFF. The CDR3 DNA sequence: TGCGCCAGCAGCCAACTATCCCTAATCCCCCCGAACACCGGGGAGCTGTTTTTT.

The chain combines TRBV7-9 with TRBJ2-5; no definite D call. V was shortened by 8 bases and J by 2 bases, with 18 bases between the two germline ends. CDR1 is SEHNR, CDR2 FQNEAQ, per germline (reference sequence). The CDR3 loop spans 15 amino acids. The CDR3 DNA sequence: TGTGCCAGCCGCCCCCGCGGTGGGTTTCAAGAGACCCAGTACTTC. Protein product: CASRPRGGFQETQYF.

The chain combines TRBV5-1 with TRBJ2-1; 11 bases are shared with TRBD2. This CDR3 is 15 amino acids long. Unmatched junction bases numbered 4, after V lost 4 bases and J lost 4 bases. Looked up from germline, CDR1 is SGHRS and CDR2 is YFSETQ. The CDR3 DNA follows: TGCGCCAGCAGCCCAATAGCGGGAGGGTACAATGAGCAGTTCTTC. This gives the protein CASSPIAGGYNEQFF.

The DNA of the CDR3 is TGTGCCACCAGCAGAGGGGCGGGGGATCGCGAGCAGTACTTC. It is translated as CATSRGAGDREQYF. The chain is built from TRBV15 and TRBJ2-7; 7 nucleotides line up with TRBD2. Germline CDR1 is LNHNV and CDR2 is YYDKDF (reference sequence). V was clipped by 1 base and J by 6 bases; unmatched bases: 6. This CDR3 has 14 amino acids.